This TCR beta chain was identified during a study of OX40 agonist ivuxolimab in advanced cancers. Study at large: The patients' treatment was ivuxolimab, an agonistic anti-OX40 (CD134) antibody. All patients had ivuxolimab intravenously every 2 weeks at 0.01 to 10 mg/kg.

Assay: immunoSEQ multiplex PCR; the TCRdb copy retains only in-frame clones and omits some. The sample lists tens of thousands of clones, 92% occurring once. V was shortened by 5 bases and J by 2 bases, with 7 bases between the two germline ends. In germline, CDR1 is DFQATT, CDR2 SNEGSKA (reference sequence). CDR3 size: 11 residues. This sequence joins TRBV20-1 and TRBJ2-7, with D possibly TRBD1 on 6 matching bases. The sample in question was CD4+ or CD8+ T cells sorted from blood, obtained in a trial of the OX40 agonist ivuxolimab. The origin of this receptor is an adult with an advanced solid tumor such as melanoma, head and neck, liver or kidney cancer. This chain's CDR3 is CSAWDTYEQYF. For the CDR3, the DNA is TGCAGTGCTTGGGACACCTACGAGCAGTACTTC.